This T cell receptor (beta chain) was sequenced for a study of blood T cell repertoires in COVID-19. The CDR3 runs 15 residues. The germline V gene has CDR1 SGHTS and CDR2 YDEGEE. The V end lost 2 bases, the J end lost 10 bases, and 19 bases lay between the germline ends. Source study methods: Reference gene primer amplification gave estimated nucleated cell counts. Repertoires were generated with immunoSEQ multiplex PCR, while TCRdb's copy carries only in-frame clones and drops some. V, J and clone size were drawn from that table, and D and trimming were deduced from the DNA. The table records about 130,000 clones, around 80% of them present only once.

Sequencing was done on a sample of peripheral blood. This receptor was taken from a man aged 60-69 years who had recovered from COVID-19. The chain has TRBV5-8 and TRBJ2-1; perhaps TRBD2 as D (6 bases). The chain's CDR3 is CASSFLLGTGEEQFF. The CDR3 nucleotides read TGTGCCAGCAGCTTCCTACTCGGGACGGGGGAAGAGCAGTTCTTC.